The clone carrying this T cell receptor beta chain was picked up many times. Its antigen is not identified. Trimming cost V 8 bases and J 9 bases; bases outside gene matches: 15. The CDR3 extends over 14 amino acids. Looked up from germline, CDR1 is SQVTM and CDR2 is ANQGSEA. The sample is drawn from a study of identical twins. Broader study findings: Those out-of-frame alpha sequences shared by twins showed an excess of low generation probability.

TCRdb recomputed calls from the 5' RACE reads with MiXCR, one row per CDR3 protein. The data show under 300,000 distinct CDR3 sequences, over 13% seen once. The source is a young woman in good health. Sequences were obtained from memory (CD45RO+) T cells sorted from blood. The chain combines TRBV29-1 with TRBJ2-1; 8 nucleotides align to TRBD2. CDR3 residues: CSSHRRGVWGEQFF. The CDR3 coding sequence is TGCAGCTCTCACCGGCGGGGGGTGTGGGGTGAGCAGTTCTTC.